The next 8 T cell receptor beta chains were all read from a single sample in a study of Graves' ophthalmopathy and Graves' hyperthyroidism. Scientists amplified the TCR beta CDR3 regions from RNA transcripts. Scientists carried out first-round RT-PCR using HTBI primers and then a second-round multiplex PCR. TCRdb reprocessed the multiplex PCR reads via MiXCR and lists one record per CDR3 protein. Among 740,000 or so distinct CDR3 sequences, 35% to 50% were seen once, and the ten largest hold approximately 43%. Specimen: peripheral blood. The receptor set was obtained from an adult man with Graves' ophthalmopathy.

This clonotype was seen ten or more times. This sequence joins TRBV10-3 and TRBJ1-5, with 8 bases matching TRBD1. The CDR3 has 14 amino acids. V lost 6 bases and J lost 5; bases outside the gene matches: 6. The V gene's germline CDR1 is ENHRY and CDR2 SYGVKD. Here the CDR3 reads CAISGTGLDQPQHF. The CDR3 nucleotides read TGTGCCATCAGCGGGACAGGTCTGGATCAGCCCCAGCATTTT.

The V call is TRBV14, the J call TRBJ1-1; D is unclear. Trimming cost V 3 bases and J 0 bases, with 11 bases left between them. Looked up from germline, CDR1 is SGHDN and CDR2 is FVKESK. This CDR3 spans 15 amino acids. The CDR3 nucleotides are TGTGCCAGCAGCCAGCGAGGACTTCTGAACACTGAAGCTTTCTTT. Amino acids: CASSQRGLLNTEAFF.

V gene TRBV11-2 combines with J gene TRBJ1-3; D ambiguous. V gave up 0 bases and J gave up 4 bases, with 10 bases separating them. There are 15 residues in the CDR3. CDR1 is SGHAT, CDR2 FQNNGV, per germline. CDR3 amino acids: CASSLDMGIGNTIYF. CDR3 nucleotide sequence: TGTGCCAGCAGCTTAGATATGGGCATCGGAAACACCATATATTTT.

The chain combines TRBV7-9 with TRBJ1-4; 9 bases map to TRBD1. CDR3 length: 14 residues. Germline V CDR1 and CDR2: SEHNR, FQNEAQ (reference sequence). V lost 5 bases and J lost 8; bases outside the gene matches: 6. CDR3 in amino acids: CASSAGTGYEKLFF. CDR3 bases: TGTGCCAGCAGCGCCGGGACAGGGTACGAAAAACTGTTTTTT. The variable domain in full, completed from reference TRBV7-9 and TRBJ1-4, reads DTGVSQNPRHKITKRGQNVTFRCDPISEHNRLYWYRQTLGQGPEFLTYFQNEAQLEKSRLLSDRFSAERPKGSFSTLEIQRTEQGDSAMYLCASSAGTGYEKLFFGSGTQLSVL.

This clonotype has a handful of counts. This chain uses TRBV11-2 with TRBJ2-5; 7 bases line up with TRBD2. Germline lookup yields CDR1 SGHAT and CDR2 FQNNGV. The CDR3 totals 14 residues. J gave up 5 bases and V 5 bases, and 8 bases lay outside the gene matches. CDR3 sequence: CASSRTSTKETQYF. DNA of the CDR3: TGTGCCAGCAGCCGGACTAGTACCAAGGAGACCCAGTACTTC.

V gene TRBV2 combines with J gene TRBJ2-5; 10 bases match TRBD1. This CDR3 is built from 15 residues. The V and J ends lost 6 bases and 4 bases, in that order; junction bases with no gene match: 8. Per the germline V gene, CDR1 is SNHLY and CDR2 is FYNNEI. DNA for the CDR3: TGTGCCAGCAGCCGAACCGGGACAGGGGCAGAGACCCAGTACTTC. Its translation is CASSRTGTGAETQYF.

This clonotype was seen a few times. V is TRBV11-2 and J is TRBJ2-7, with TRBD1 as a possible D gene (5 bases). Trimming removed 5 bases at V and 9 bases at J, with 23 bases between. The CDR3 spans 15 residues. From germline, CDR1 is SGHAT and CDR2 FQNNGV. The CDR3 spells CASSPYQGIPTGQYF. CDR3 nucleotide sequence: TGTGCCAGCAGCCCGTACCAGGGCATCCCAACGGGGCAGTACTTC.

V usage is TRBV11-1 and J usage is TRBJ2-2; maybe TRBD1 (5 bases). Germline-derived CDR1 and CDR2 are SGHAT and FQDESV (reference sequence). The germline V and J ends were trimmed by 6 bases and 5 bases, with 13 bases remaining between them. This CDR3 spans 14 amino acids. CDR3 nucleotide sequence: TGTGCCAGCAGACCGGCAGGGCCTACCGGGGAGCTGTTTTTT. It specifies CASRPAGPTGELFF. Together with reference TRBV11-1 and TRBJ2-2, the CDR3 gives the full variable domain: EAEVAQSPRYKITEKSQAVAFWCDPISGHATLYWYRQILGQGPELLVQFQDESVVDDSQLPKDRFSAERLKGVDSTLKIQPAELGDSAMYLCASRPAGPTGELFFGEGSRLTVL.